This T cell receptor beta chain was observed in a study of beta chain features in type 1 diabetes. All of the isolated RNA was reverse transcribed, so expressed TCRB transcripts were sequenced. Repertoires were generated with immunoSEQ multiplex PCR, while TCRdb's copy carries only in-frame clones and drops some. The sample lists about 220,000 clones; under 13% were seen once. This clone was seen repeatedly, ten times or more. From germline, CDR1 is SGDLS and CDR2 YYNGEE. Trimming removed 4 bases from V and 9 bases from J; junction bases left unmatched: 12. CDR3 length equals 15 residues. The chain recombines TRBV9 with TRBJ2-4; TRBD1 aligns across 8 bases. This receptor was taken from a man aged 18 to 29 in good health. Material: central memory CD4+ T cells from blood. DNA of the CDR3: TGTGCCAGCAGCCCGTCGAACGGACAGGGTTTCATTCAGTACTTC. Translation gives CASSPSNGQGFIQYF.